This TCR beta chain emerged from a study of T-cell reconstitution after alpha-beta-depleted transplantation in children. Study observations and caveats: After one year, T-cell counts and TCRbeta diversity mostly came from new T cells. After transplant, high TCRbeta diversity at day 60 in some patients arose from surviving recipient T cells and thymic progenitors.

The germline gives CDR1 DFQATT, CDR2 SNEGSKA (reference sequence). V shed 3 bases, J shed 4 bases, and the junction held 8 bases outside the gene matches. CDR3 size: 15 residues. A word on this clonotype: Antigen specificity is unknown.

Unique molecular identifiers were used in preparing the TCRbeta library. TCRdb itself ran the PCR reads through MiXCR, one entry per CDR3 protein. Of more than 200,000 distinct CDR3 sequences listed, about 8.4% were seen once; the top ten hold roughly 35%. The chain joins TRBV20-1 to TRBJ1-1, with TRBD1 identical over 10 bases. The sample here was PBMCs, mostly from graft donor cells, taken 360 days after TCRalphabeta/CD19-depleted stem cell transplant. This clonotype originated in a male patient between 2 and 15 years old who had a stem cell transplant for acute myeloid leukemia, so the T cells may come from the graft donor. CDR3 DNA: TGCAGTGCTAGCCGGACAGGGGGTATGAGCACTGAAGCTTTCTTT. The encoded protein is CSASRTGGMSTEAFF.